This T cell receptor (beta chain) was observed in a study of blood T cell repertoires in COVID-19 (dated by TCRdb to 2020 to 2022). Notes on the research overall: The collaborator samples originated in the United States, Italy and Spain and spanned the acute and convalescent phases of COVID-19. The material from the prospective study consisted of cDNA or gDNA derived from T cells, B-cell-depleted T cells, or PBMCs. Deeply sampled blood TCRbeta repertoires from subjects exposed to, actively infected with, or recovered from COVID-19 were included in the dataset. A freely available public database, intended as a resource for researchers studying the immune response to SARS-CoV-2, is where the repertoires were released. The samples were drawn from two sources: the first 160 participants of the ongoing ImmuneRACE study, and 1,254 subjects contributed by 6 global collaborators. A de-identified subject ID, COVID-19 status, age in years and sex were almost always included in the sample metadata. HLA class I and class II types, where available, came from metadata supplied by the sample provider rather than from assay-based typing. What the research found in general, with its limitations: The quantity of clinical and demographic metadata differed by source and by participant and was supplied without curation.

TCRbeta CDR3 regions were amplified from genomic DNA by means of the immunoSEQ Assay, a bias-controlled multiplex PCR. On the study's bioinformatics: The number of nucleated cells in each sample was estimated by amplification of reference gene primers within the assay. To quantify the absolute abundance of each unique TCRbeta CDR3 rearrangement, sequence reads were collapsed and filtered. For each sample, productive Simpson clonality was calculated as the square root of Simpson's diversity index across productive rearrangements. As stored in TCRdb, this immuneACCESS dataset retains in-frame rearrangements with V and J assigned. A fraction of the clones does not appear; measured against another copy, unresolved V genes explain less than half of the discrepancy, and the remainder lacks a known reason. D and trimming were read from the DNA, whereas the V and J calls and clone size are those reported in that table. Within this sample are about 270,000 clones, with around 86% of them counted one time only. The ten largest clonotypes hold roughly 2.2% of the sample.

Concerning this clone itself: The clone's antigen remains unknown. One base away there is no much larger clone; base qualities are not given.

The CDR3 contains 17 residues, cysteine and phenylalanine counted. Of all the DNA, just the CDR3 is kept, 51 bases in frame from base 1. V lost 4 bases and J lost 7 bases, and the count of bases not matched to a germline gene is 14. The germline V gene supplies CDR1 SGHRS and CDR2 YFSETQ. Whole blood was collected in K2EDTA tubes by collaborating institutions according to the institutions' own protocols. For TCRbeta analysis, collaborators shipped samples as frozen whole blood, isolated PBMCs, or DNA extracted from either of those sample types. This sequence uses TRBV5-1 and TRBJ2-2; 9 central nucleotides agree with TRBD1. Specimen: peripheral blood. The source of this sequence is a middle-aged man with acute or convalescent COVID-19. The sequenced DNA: TGCGCCAGCAGCACGTCCGGGACAGGGAAGGTCATCGGGGAGCTGTTTTTT. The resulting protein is CASSTSGTGKVIGELFF.